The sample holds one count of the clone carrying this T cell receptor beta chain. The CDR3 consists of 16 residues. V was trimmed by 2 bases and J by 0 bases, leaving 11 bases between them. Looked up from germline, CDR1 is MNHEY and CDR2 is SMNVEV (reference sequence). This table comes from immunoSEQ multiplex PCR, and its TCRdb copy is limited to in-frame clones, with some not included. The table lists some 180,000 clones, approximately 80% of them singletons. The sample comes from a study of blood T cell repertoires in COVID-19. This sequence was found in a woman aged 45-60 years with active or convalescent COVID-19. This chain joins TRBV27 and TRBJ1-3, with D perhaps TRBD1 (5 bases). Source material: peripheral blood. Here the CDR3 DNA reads TGTGCCAGCAGTTTAATGGGGCAGTACTCTGGAAACACCATATATTTT. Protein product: CASSLMGQYSGNTIYF.